This TCR beta chain was obtained from a study of T-cell reconstitution after alpha-beta-depleted transplantation in children. This CDR3 has 15 amino acids. With 6 bases removed from V and 6 bases from J, the gap between germline ends came to 17 bases. Looked up from germline, CDR1 is LNHNV and CDR2 is YYDKDF (reference sequence). The library targeted TCRbeta and was prepared with unique molecular identifiers. In TCRdb, the PCR reads were re-called with MiXCR into one record per CDR3 protein. The sample contains 500,000 or so distinct CDR3 sequences, less than 35% of which appear only once. The sequence was obtained from a human donor who donated a stem cell graft to a child with aplastic anemia. The sequencing used PBMCs from the stem cell graft donor, collected from the stem cell graft. The gene calls are TRBV15 and TRBJ2-2; D assignment may be TRBD1 or TRBD2 (5 bases each). The CDR3 bases are TGTGCCACCAGTGATAAGGGACCTCCCTCCGGGGAGCTGTTTTTT. The encoded protein is CATSDKGPPSGELFF. Based on the CDR3 plus reference TRBV15 and TRBJ2-2, the full variable domain is DAMVIQNPRYQVTQFGKPVTLSCSQTLNHNVMYWYQQKSSQAPKLLFHYYDKDFNNEADTPDNFQSRRPNTSFCFLDIRSPGLGDTAMYLCATSDKGPPSGELFFGEGSRLTVL.